This is a list of T cell receptor beta chains from one sample in a study of Graves' ophthalmopathy and Graves' hyperthyroidism. TCRdb reprocessed the multiplex PCR reads via MiXCR and lists one record per CDR3 protein. The sample yields approximately 160,000 distinct CDR3 sequences, approximately 40% seen once. Sequencing was performed on peripheral blood. The receptors here all came from a man aged 25 to 45 with Graves' ophthalmopathy. The CDR3 runs from the conserved cysteine through the conserved F or W. Each record gives: clone size, V gene, D gene, J gene, CDR3 DNA, CDR3 protein. The D gene is left open where the match is weak. The size entry is marked missing in some rows and otherwise reads once, few, many or a size class.

>NA|TRBV19|TRBD1|TRBJ1-2
TGTGCCAGTAGCCATCCCGGGACAGGCCACTATGGCTACACCTTC
CASSHPGTGHYGYTF
>NA|TRBV4-2|TRBD2|TRBJ2-7
TGTGCCAGCAGCCAAGCCGGGACTAGCGGTACCTACGAGCAGTACTTC
CASSQAGTSGTYEQYF
>many|TRBV12-3/TRBV12-4|TRBD1|TRBJ1-1
TGTGCCAGCACCGAGACAGGGCAGAACACTGAAGCTTTCTTT
CASTETGQNTEAFF
>many|TRBV9|TRBD1|TRBJ2-7
TGTGCCAGCAGCGTCGCCGGGACAGGGGTCACCTACGAGCAGTACTTC
CASSVAGTGVTYEQYF
>NA|TRBV12-3/TRBV12-4|TRBD1|TRBJ1-1
TGTGCCAGCACCCACCGGGACAGGGCAGAAGCTTTCTTT
CASTHRDRAEAFF
>many|TRBV10-3|NA|TRBJ1-1
TGTGCCATCAGGATACAGGGTGACACTGAAGCTTTCTTT
CAIRIQGDTEAFF
>NA|TRBV19|NA|TRBJ1-5
TGTGCCAGTAGTATAACGGGGGGCGTCAATCAGCCCCAGCATTTT
CASSITGGVNQPQHF
>NA|TRBV6-1|NA|TRBJ1-1
TGTGCCAGCAGCCAAGGGGAAGGGGCTTTCTTT
CASSQGEGAFF
>many|TRBV6-2/TRBV6-3|NA|TRBJ1-2
TGTGCCAGCAGACCTGCTAACTATGGCTACACCTTC
CASRPANYGYTF
>many|TRBV6-2/TRBV6-3|NA|TRBJ2-7
TGTGCCAGCTCTCGACTTGCCCTTCACGAGCAGTACTTC
CASSRLALHEQYF
>many|TRBV6-2/TRBV6-3|NA|TRBJ1-5
TGTGTCAGCAGTTACTTAACAGCCTCGGGGCCCCAGCATTTT
CVSSYLTASGPQHF
>many|TRBV30|TRBD2|TRBJ2-2
TGTGCCTGGAAAAGCGGGAGGATCACCGGGGAGCTGTTTTTT
CAWKSGRITGELFF
>many|TRBV12-3/TRBV12-4|NA|TRBJ1-3
TGTGCCAGCAGATATACGTCCGGGGTTGGAAACACCATATATTTT
CASRYTSGVGNTIYF
>NA|TRBV11-1|NA|TRBJ1-3
TGTGCCAGCAGCTCCCGGACGGACAGCTCTGGAAACACCATATATTTT
CASSSRTDSSGNTIYF
>NA|TRBV28|NA|TRBJ2-7
TGTGCCAGCAGTAGGCCCCCCAGCTACGAGCAGTACTTC
CASSRPPSYEQYF
>NA|TRBV27|NA|TRBJ1-2
TGTGCCAGCAGTTACGGACGGACCTATGGCTACACCTTC
CASSYGRTYGYTF
>NA|TRBV20-1|NA|TRBJ1-2
TGCAGTGCTAGAGGTGGTGACTATGGCTACACCTTC
CSARGGDYGYTF
>few|TRBV29-1|NA|TRBJ2-5
TGCAGCGTTGCGAAGGACTCGCGGGCCCAAGAGACCCAGTACTTC
CSVAKDSRAQETQYF
>many|TRBV6-5|NA|TRBJ1-3
TGTGCCAGCAGCGTGGTAGAGGGGTCTGGAAACACCATATATTTT
CASSVVEGSGNTIYF
>many|TRBV6-1|TRBD1|TRBJ1-1
TGTGCCAGCAGTGAATTGCCGGGACAGGGCCACACTGAAGCTTTCTTT
CASSELPGQGHTEAFF
>many|TRBV29-1|TRBD2|TRBJ2-7
TGCAGCGTTGTAAGGCGGACTAGCTCCTACGAGCAGTACTTC
CSVVRRTSSYEQYF
>NA|TRBV27|NA|TRBJ2-7
TGTGCCAGCAGTTTAGTATCCGGGGGAGCCTACGAGCAGTACTTC
CASSLVSGGAYEQYF
>NA|TRBV2|TRBD1|TRBJ1-1
TGTGCCAGCAGAGAGTCCCGGGACAGGGGAGAGGACACTGAAGCTTTCTTT
CASRESRDRGEDTEAFF
>many|TRBV7-2|NA|TRBJ2-4
TGTGCCAGCAGCCCGCCGGGGGGGGGACAGGCTAAGGACCCGTACTTC
CASSPPGGGQAKDPYF
>few|TRBV7-6|TRBD1|TRBJ2-7
TGTGCCAGCAGCTACGGGACAGGGAGCGAGCAGTACTTC
CASSYGTGSEQYF
>NA|TRBV12-3/TRBV12-4|NA|TRBJ2-5
TGTGCCAGCACAGCTAGGTGGGGCCACCAAGAGACCCAGTACTTC
CASTARWGHQETQYF
>many|TRBV6-5|TRBD1|TRBJ1-3
TGTGCCAGCAGTTACCCGACAGGGGTCGGAAACACCATATATTTT
CASSYPTGVGNTIYF
>NA|TRBV6-2/TRBV6-3|NA|TRBJ2-5
TGTGCCAGCAGTTTTTCTCGGTTTCAAGAGACCCAGTACTTC
CASSFSRFQETQYF
>NA|TRBV11-2|NA|TRBJ1-2
TGTGCCAGCAGCTCGGGACTTCCTCCAGGCTACACCTTC
CASSSGLPPGYTF
>many|TRBV24-1|NA|TRBJ1-1
TGTGCCACCAGTGTCCGCAGGGAGAGGAACACTGAAGCTTTCTTT
CATSVRRERNTEAFF
>few|TRBV28|NA|TRBJ2-5
TGTGCCAGCAGTTCTCCCTCCTTACAGGACGGGGAGACCCAGTACTTC
CASSSPSLQDGETQYF
>many|TRBV12-3/TRBV12-4|TRBD1|TRBJ1-2
TGTGCCAGCTTCCAACTCCGGGACAGGGAGCGATCCAACTATGGCTACACCTTC
CASFQLRDRERSNYGYTF
>many|TRBV28|NA|TRBJ2-5
TGTGCCAGCACCCTAGCCACGGGCCCCCTGACCCAGTACTTC
CASTLATGPLTQYF
>many|TRBV6-5|NA|TRBJ2-5
TGTGCCAGCAGAATGTACCAAGAGACCCAGTACTTC
CASRMYQETQYF
>NA|TRBV10-3|NA|TRBJ2-2
TGTGCCATCAGTTTGACAGGGAACACCGGGGAGCTGTTTTTT
CAISLTGNTGELFF
>many|TRBV7-2|TRBD1|TRBJ2-2
TGTGCCAGCAGCTTTGGGGACAGGCCCCTCCGGGAGCTGTTTTTT
CASSFGDRPLRELFF
>many|TRBV28|TRBD1|TRBJ1-1
TGTGCCAGGGCGGACAGGGGCCGTGACACTGAAGCTTTCTTT
CARADRGRDTEAFF
>once|TRBV7-9|NA|TRBJ1-5
TGTGCCAGCAGCTCCATGGATCAGCCCCAGCATTTT
CASSSMDQPQHF
>few|TRBV11-1|NA|TRBJ1-1
TGTGCCAGCAGCTTATCCCAAATCCTCGACAGGAACACTGAAGCTTTCTTT
CASSLSQILDRNTEAFF
>NA|TRBV10-2|NA|TRBJ2-5
TGCGCCAGCAGTGATGGTTCAGGGGTCAAGACCCAGTACTTC
CASSDGSGVKTQYF
>NA|TRBV7-8|NA|TRBJ1-1
TGTGCCAGCAGCTTAGAGGCTCAGGCTGAAGCTTTCTTT
CASSLEAQAEAFF
>many|TRBV18|NA|TRBJ1-1
TGTGCCAGCTCACCACTAGGGACCACTGAAGCTTTCTTT
CASSPLGTTEAFF
>NA|TRBV6-2/TRBV6-3|NA|TRBJ2-5
TGTGCCAGCAGGCGGGGTCGTGAGACCCAGTACTTC
CASRRGRETQYF
>few|TRBV28|NA|TRBJ1-3
TGTGCCAGCAGTTCCTTCAATGGAGTCGGCTCTGGAAACACCATATATTTT
CASSSFNGVGSGNTIYF
>many|TRBV30|NA|TRBJ1-2
TGTGCCTGGAGTGAGACGAGGCAGGACTACGGCTACACCTTC
CAWSETRQDYGYTF
>NA|TRBV6-1|NA|TRBJ2-7
TGTGCCAGCAGCCCCCTGGGGCAGAATCCCTACGAGCAGTACTTC
CASSPLGQNPYEQYF
>NA|TRBV12-3/TRBV12-4|NA|TRBJ1-2
TGTGCCAGCAGTTTGGTCAGGAACTATGGCTACACCTTC
CASSLVRNYGYTF
>many|TRBV6-2/TRBV6-3|NA|TRBJ2-5
TGTGCCAGCAGTTACTTGACTACCCAAGAGACCCAGTACTTC
CASSYLTTQETQYF
>NA|TRBV7-2|NA|TRBJ2-7
TGTGCCAGCAGCCCAAACATACGGGGTACCTACGAGCAGTACTTC
CASSPNIRGTYEQYF
>many|TRBV24-1|NA|TRBJ1-2
TGTGCCACCAGTGATCCGCGGGCAGGGAACGGCGGCTACACCTTC
CATSDPRAGNGGYTF
>NA|TRBV19|NA|TRBJ2-7
TGTGCCAGTAGTATATCCCACATCTCCTACGAGCAGTACTTC
CASSISHISYEQYF
>NA|TRBV5-1|NA|TRBJ1-1
TGCGCCAGCAGCCAATCAGGCGGGGGGCGAGGAAACACTGAAGCTTTCTTT
CASSQSGGGRGNTEAFF
>many|TRBV6-2/TRBV6-3|NA|TRBJ2-2
TGTGCCAGCAGTTACGCCCGACAGACCGGGGAGCTGTTTTTT
CASSYARQTGELFF
>once|TRBV7-2|NA|TRBJ1-1
TGTGCCAGCAGCGAAGCTTGGGGCACTGAAGCTTTCTTT
CASSEAWGTEAFF
>NA|TRBV7-3|NA|TRBJ2-5
TGTGCCAGCAGCCGAGGTGTTAGGGAGACCCAGTACTTC
CASSRGVRETQYF